These 22 T cell receptor beta chains were all obtained from the same sample, sequenced in a study of identical twins. TCRdb re-analysed the 5' RACE reads in MiXCR, keeping a single row per CDR3 protein. The table lists some 690,000 distinct CDR3 sequences, about 20% of them singletons. In addition, the sample was reused for a study of T cells expressing NK-cell markers.

The sequenced sample was PBMCs. Receptors originate from a woman aged 18-29 years in good health.

The chain joins TRBV5-1 to TRBJ2-7, with no clear D. The V end lost 1 base, the J end lost 6 bases, and 8 bases lay between the germline ends. The germline CDR1 and CDR2 sequences are SGHRS and YFSETQ. The CDR3 has 12 amino acids. Written as DNA, the CDR3 is TGCGCCAGCAGCTTGTCGGCCGGCGAGCAGTACTTC. This gives the protein CASSLSAGEQYF.

The chain links TRBV6-1 to TRBJ2-7; TRBD2 might be the D (7 bases). This CDR3 has 16 amino acids. Germline CDR1 and CDR2: MNHNS and SASEGT. Trimming removed 3 bases from V and 5 bases from J, with 20 bases in between. Here the CDR3 reads CASSDRGSGGKNEQYF. As DNA, the CDR3 is TGTGCCAGCAGTGATAGGGGCTCGGGGGGCAAAAACGAGCAGTACTTC.

This chain links TRBV20-1 with TRBJ2-1; 11 bases align to TRBD2. Looked up from germline, CDR1 is DFQATT and CDR2 is SNEGSKA (reference sequence). V shed 4 bases and J 10 bases; nucleotides not matched to a gene: 9. The CDR3 is 14 amino acids. CDR3 DNA: TGCAGTGCTAAGGCCGGGACTAGCGGACCCGAGCAGTTCTTC. It codes for CSAKAGTSGPEQFF.

This clonotype was counted a few times. CDR3 sequence reads: CSVEPSSGSGLPEQYF. DNA for the CDR3: TGCAGCGTTGAGCCGTCTAGCGGGAGTGGTTTGCCCGAGCAGTACTTC. The rearrangement joins TRBV29-1 to TRBJ2-7; 10 bases line up with TRBD2. The CDR3 totals 16 residues. Germline CDR1 SQVTM, CDR2 ANQGSEA. The V and J ends lost 3 bases and 6 bases, in that order; junction bases with no gene match: 14.

This clonotype was seen a few times. The rearrangement links TRBV9 to TRBJ2-1, with 11 bases identical to TRBD2. Per the germline V gene, CDR1 is SGDLS and CDR2 is YYNGEE. V gave up 0 bases and J gave up 10 bases; unmatched junction bases: 6. The CDR3 sequence is 15 residues long. CDR3 coding DNA: TGTGCCAGCAGCGTAGTGTTAGCGGGAGGGGACGAGCAGTTCTTC. This sequence encodes CASSVVLAGGDEQFF.

Comments on this clonotype: One end of the junction varies from germline; a read error may be responsible. This rearrangement joins TRBV20-1 to TRBJ2-3, with D possibly TRBD2 on 5 matching bases. CDR1 and CDR2 (germline): DFQATT, SNEGSKA (reference sequence). The CDR3 has 15 amino acids. This CDR3 is CCARATASPTDTQYF. CDR3 coding DNA: TGCTGTGCTAGAGCCACGGCTAGCCCCACAGATACGCAGTATTTT.

This clonotype was detected many times. The chain joins TRBV3-1 to TRBJ1-2, with TRBD1 matching 11 bases. Per the germline V gene, CDR1 is LGHDT and CDR2 is YNNKEL (reference sequence). V dropped 6 bases and J dropped 2; count of bases not matched to a gene: 5. The CDR3 is made up of 15 amino acids. CDR3 nucleotide sequence: TGTGCCAGCAGACGCGGACAGGGGGCAAACTATGGCTACACCTTC. Translated: CASRRGQGANYGYTF.

This clonotype was found a few times. V usage is TRBV3-1 and J usage is TRBJ1-6; D is ambiguous. CDR1 and CDR2 (germline): LGHDT, YNNKEL (reference sequence). Trimming cost V 1 base and J 10 bases, with 5 bases left between them. The CDR3 loop spans 12 amino acids. CDR3 DNA: TGTGCCAGCAGCCAAGCGGCCTCACCCCTCCACTTT. This codes for CASSQAASPLHF.

This clonotype was picked up a small number of times. This rearrangement joins TRBV20-1 to TRBJ2-1; D perhaps matches TRBD1 (6 bases). CDR1 and CDR2 (germline): DFQATT, SNEGSKA (reference sequence). V was pared by 3 bases and J by 7 bases, with 13 bases between. The CDR3 is 13 residues long. CDR3 coding DNA: TGCAGTGCTAGTGGGGACACCCTAAATGAGCAGTTCTTC. Residues: CSASGDTLNEQFF.

This clonotype occurred many times. The chain employs TRBV12-3 or TRBV12-4 and TRBJ1-4, with 7 bases matching TRBD1. J gave up 7 bases and V 1 base, and 6 bases lay outside the gene matches. CDR3 length equals 15 residues. The chain's CDR3 is CASSLDRGDIEKLFF. The CDR3 DNA follows: TGTGCCAGCAGTTTAGACAGGGGCGATATTGAAAAACTGTTTTTT.

This clonotype was found a few times. This chain's CDR3 is CSVVEGEETQYF. The CDR3, as DNA: TGCAGCGTTGTTGAGGGGGAAGAGACCCAGTACTTC. This chain joins TRBV29-1 and TRBJ2-5; weak D call: TRBD1 (6 bases). Germline CDR1 is SQVTM and CDR2 is ANQGSEA. This CDR3 has 12 residues. V shed 4 bases and J shed 3 bases, with 9 bases lying between them.

The chain uses TRBV20-1 and TRBJ1-2; D is unresolved. The CDR3 consists of 12 residues. Trimming cost V 4 bases and J 2 bases, with 8 bases left between them. Germline lookup yields CDR1 DFQATT and CDR2 SNEGSKA (reference sequence). In nucleotides, the CDR3 is TGCAGTGCTAAGAGGACCAACTATGGCTACACCTTC. Translation: CSAKRTNYGYTF.

This clonotype appeared a few times. The chain employs TRBV7-9 and TRBJ1-6; tentatively, D is TRBD1 (5 bases). Trimming pared 5 bases from V and 0 bases from J, leaving 14 bases between. This CDR3 is 17 amino acids long. Germline CDR1 SEHNR, CDR2 FQNEAQ (reference sequence). CDR3 DNA: TGTGCCAGCAGCCCCTCCCTCGACAGCTCCTATAATTCACCCCTCCACTTT. It is translated as CASSPSLDSSYNSPLHF.

This rearrangement joins TRBV20-1 to TRBJ1-6; D is unresolved. Trimming took 5 bases from V and 10 from J, leaving 18 bases between them. From germline, CDR1 is DFQATT and CDR2 SNEGSKA (reference sequence). This CDR3 has 14 amino acids. The CDR3 here is CSALDTVVGSPLHF. The CDR3 DNA sequence: TGCAGTGCTTTAGACACGGTCGTGGGGTCACCCCTCCACTTT.

The chain links TRBV12-3 or TRBV12-4 to TRBJ1-2; a weak D match, TRBD1 (5 bases). The V end lost 6 bases, the J end lost 4 bases, and 12 bases lay between the germline ends. This CDR3 contains 13 residues. The CDR3 here is CASSIGDLYGYTF. Here the CDR3 DNA reads TGTGCCAGCAGCATAGGGGACCTCTATGGCTACACCTTC.

This clonotype was seen only a few times. V and J are TRBV2 and TRBJ1-1; 8 nucleotides align to TRBD1. CDR1 and CDR2 from the germline V gene are SNHLY and FYNNEI. The length of the CDR3 is 14 residues. V was pared by 2 bases and J by 10 bases, with 9 bases of the junction left unmatched. The CDR3 coding sequence is TGTGCCAGCAGTGAAAGGACAGGGCCGTATCGAGCTTTCTTT. Its translation: CASSERTGPYRAFF.

The chain employs TRBV9 and TRBJ2-1, with 8 bases fitting TRBD1. Trimming removed 7 bases from V and 4 bases from J; junction bases left unmatched: 16. The V gene's germline CDR1 is SGDLS and CDR2 YYNGEE. This CDR3 has 17 residues. For the CDR3, the DNA is TGTGCCAGCCCGGGGACAGGAGACACCCTGGGTTACAATGAGCAGTTCTTC. Translating it yields CASPGTGDTLGYNEQFF.

DNA of the CDR3: TGCAGTGCTAAATGGCCGGGGGCCCATGAGCAGTTCTTC. It specifies CSAKWPGAHEQFF. V and J are TRBV20-1 and TRBJ2-1, with D possibly being TRBD1 or TRBD2 (6 bases each). The CDR3 is 13 amino acids. The V end was cut by 4 bases, the J end by 8 bases, with 15 bases between. CDR1 and CDR2 from the germline V gene are DFQATT and SNEGSKA (reference sequence).

V gene TRBV6-6 combines with J gene TRBJ2-7; TRBD1 matches at 7 bases. The CDR3 runs 13 residues. V shed 6 bases, J shed 4 bases, and the junction held 6 bases outside the gene matches. Per germline, CDR1 MNHNY and CDR2 SVGAGI (reference sequence). CDR3 region: CASSAGTEYEQYF. CDR3 nucleotides: TGTGCCAGCAGCGCCGGGACAGAGTACGAGCAGTACTTC.

This clonotype occurred a few times. The chain uses TRBV5-1 and TRBJ2-2, with 10 bases fitting TRBD1. CDR3 length: 15 amino acids. Germline V gene sequence: CDR1 SGHRS, CDR2 YFSETQ. V dropped 5 bases and J dropped 3; count of bases not matched to a gene: 4. CDR3: CASRPDRGDTGELFF. In DNA form, the CDR3 reads TGCGCCAGCAGACCGGACAGGGGGGACACCGGGGAGCTGTTTTTT.

The table lists this clonotype with a few counts. The V and J genes are TRBV7-2 and TRBJ2-1, with D tentatively TRBD2 (5 bases). Trimming took off 3 bases at V and 3 bases at J, with 12 bases between the two ends. Germline V gene sequence: CDR1 SGHTA, CDR2 FQGNSA. This CDR3 comprises 15 residues. CDR3 DNA sequence: TGTGCCAGCAGCTTCCGAATCCGGGGCTACAATGAGCAGTTCTTC. Its translation: CASSFRIRGYNEQFF.

The gene calls are TRBV7-8 and TRBJ2-1; TRBD1 or TRBD2 may be the D gene (5 bases each). Trimming removed 2 bases at V and 2 bases at J, with 10 bases between. The CDR3 loop spans 15 amino acids. Germline V CDR1 and CDR2: SGHVS, FQNEAQ. Here the CDR3 reads CASSLSGHPYNEQFF. The CDR3 DNA sequence: TGTGCCAGCAGCTTATCGGGGCATCCCTACAATGAGCAGTTCTTC.